This T cell receptor (beta chain) derives from a study of cytomegalovirus exposure and HLA in healthy donors listed by TCRdb under 2017. Concerning the study at large: According to a later analysis, the roughly 120 validation repertoires were produced on the same platform as the roughly 720 repertoires of the first cohort. The study was designed to test whether signatures of past pathogen exposure could be identified by cataloging public T cell receptors. To predict cytomegalovirus infection status, the study brought together high-throughput TCR immunosequencing, statistical association of individual TCRs with disease status, and machine learning. In addition to the first cohort of 650 to 800 subjects, a separate validation cohort of approximately 130 different subjects was used. Study-level results and caveats: Cytomegalovirus status was reported to be diagnosed by the classifier with high specificity and sensitivity in both the original and validation cohorts. A later analysis lacked HLA typing for the validation cohort, so it scored co-occurrence in that cohort across all 110 or so repertoires. The authors suggested that the approach could potentially be generalized to other disease states and immunological phenotypes. Across donors, most TCR sequences were observed very rarely, whereas some public TCRs were present in many individuals. The study listed 150 to 200 TCR beta chains as associated with cytomegalovirus. Of the cluster scores, roughly 95% were above 0 in a later analysis, which found that TCRs clustered in the first cohort also tended to co-occur in the 120 validation repertoires. In vitro tests confirmed that a few of the cytomegalovirus-associated TCR beta chains recognize cytomegalovirus antigens.

Receptor amplification or capture employed the immunoSEQ multiplex PCR assay. The authors' analysis ran thus. A statistical classification framework was built for diagnosing cytomegalovirus status from the catalog of TCR beta chain sequences. TCRdb holds this immuneACCESS table with in-frame rearrangements only. Some clones are missing; in checked studies, unresolved V genes explain under half, and the rest has no known cause. The V and J calls and clone size come from that table; D and trimming were worked out from the DNA. The sample table shows some 68,000 clones, and approximately 96% are seen once. Over 2% of the sample rests with the top ten. Donors formed part of the validation cohort, which comprised over a hundred subjects and was distinct from the first cohort of several hundred subjects. Comment on this clone: This receptor's antigen is unknown. No qualities accompany the bases; no much larger clone lies one base away.

Ends trimmed: V by 6 bases, J by 6 bases; bases unmatched to a gene: 11. The germline V gene yields MDHEN for CDR1 and SYDVKM for CDR2. Measured from the cysteine to the phenylalanine, the CDR3 is 15 residues long. The sequence is cut down to CDR3 DNA, 45 bases in frame from base 1. This TCR was recovered from a man younger than 35 in good health and CMV-seronegative. This receptor chain uses TRBV28 and TRBJ1-5, and 7 bases in between align with TRBD1. Input material: PBMCs. The bases read TGTGCCAGCAGAGCGACAGGGAGCTTTGGTCAGCCCCAGCATTTT. The resulting protein is CASRATGSFGQPQHF.